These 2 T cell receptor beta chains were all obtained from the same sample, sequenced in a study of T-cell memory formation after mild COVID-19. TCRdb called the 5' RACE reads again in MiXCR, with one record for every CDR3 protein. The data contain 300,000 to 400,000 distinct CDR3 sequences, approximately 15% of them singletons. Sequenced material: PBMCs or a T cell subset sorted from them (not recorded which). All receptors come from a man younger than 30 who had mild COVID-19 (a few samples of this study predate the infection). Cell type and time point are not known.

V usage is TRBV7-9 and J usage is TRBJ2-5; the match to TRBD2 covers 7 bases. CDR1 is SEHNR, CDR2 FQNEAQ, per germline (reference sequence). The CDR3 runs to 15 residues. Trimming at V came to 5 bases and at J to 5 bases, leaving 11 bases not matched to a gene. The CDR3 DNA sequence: TGTGCCAGCAGCGCCCCTACCGGGGGGTGGGAGACCCAGTACTTC. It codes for CASSAPTGGWETQYF.

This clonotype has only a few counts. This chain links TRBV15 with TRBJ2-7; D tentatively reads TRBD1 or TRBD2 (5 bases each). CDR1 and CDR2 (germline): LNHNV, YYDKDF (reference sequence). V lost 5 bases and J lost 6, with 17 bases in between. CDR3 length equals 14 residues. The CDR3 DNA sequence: TGTGCCACCAGCGAGGGGACGGCTACCTTCGAGCAGTACTTC. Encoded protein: CATSEGTATFEQYF.